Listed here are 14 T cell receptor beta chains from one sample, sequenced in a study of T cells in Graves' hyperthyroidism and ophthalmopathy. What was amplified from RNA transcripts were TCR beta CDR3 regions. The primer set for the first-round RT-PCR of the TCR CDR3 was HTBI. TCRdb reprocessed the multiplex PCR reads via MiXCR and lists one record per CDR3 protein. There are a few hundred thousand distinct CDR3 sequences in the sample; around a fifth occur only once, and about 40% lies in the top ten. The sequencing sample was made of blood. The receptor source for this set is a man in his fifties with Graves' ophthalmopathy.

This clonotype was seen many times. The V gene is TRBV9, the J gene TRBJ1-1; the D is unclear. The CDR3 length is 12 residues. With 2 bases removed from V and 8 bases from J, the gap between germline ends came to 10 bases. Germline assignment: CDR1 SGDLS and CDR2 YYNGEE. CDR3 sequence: CASSVRATEAFF. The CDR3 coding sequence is TGTGCCAGCAGCGTCCGGGCCACCGAAGCTTTCTTT.

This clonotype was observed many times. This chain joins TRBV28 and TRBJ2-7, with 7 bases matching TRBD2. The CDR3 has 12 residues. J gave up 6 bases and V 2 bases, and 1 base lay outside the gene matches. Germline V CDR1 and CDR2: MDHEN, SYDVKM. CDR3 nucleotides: TGTGCCAGCAGTTTAGGGGAGGGCGAGCAGTACTTC. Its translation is CASSLGEGEQYF.

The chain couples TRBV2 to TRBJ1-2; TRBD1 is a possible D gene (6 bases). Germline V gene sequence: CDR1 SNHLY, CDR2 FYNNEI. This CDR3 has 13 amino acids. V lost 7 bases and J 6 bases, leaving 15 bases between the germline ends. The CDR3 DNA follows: TGTGCCAGCAAAGCCTCAGGGGAACATGGCTACACCTTC. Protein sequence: CASKASGEHGYTF.

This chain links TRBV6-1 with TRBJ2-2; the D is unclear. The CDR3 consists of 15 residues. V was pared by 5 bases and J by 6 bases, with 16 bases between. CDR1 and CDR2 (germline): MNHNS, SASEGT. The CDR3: CASSRRSDLAGELFF. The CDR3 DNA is TGTGCCAGCAGTCGTCGTTCGGATCTGGCCGGGGAGCTGTTTTTT.

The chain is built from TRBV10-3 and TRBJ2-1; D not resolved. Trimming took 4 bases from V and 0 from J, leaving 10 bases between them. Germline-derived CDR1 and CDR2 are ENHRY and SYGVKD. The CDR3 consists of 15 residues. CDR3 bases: TGTGCCATCAGTGGGTCGGATAGCTCCTACAATGAGCAGTTCTTC. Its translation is CAISGSDSSYNEQFF.

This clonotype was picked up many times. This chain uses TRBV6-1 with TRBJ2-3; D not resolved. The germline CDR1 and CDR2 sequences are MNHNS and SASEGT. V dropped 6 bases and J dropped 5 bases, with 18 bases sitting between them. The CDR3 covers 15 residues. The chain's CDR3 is CASRLTMNIGDTQYF. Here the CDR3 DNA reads TGTGCCAGCAGGCTCACCATGAATATCGGAGATACGCAGTATTTT.

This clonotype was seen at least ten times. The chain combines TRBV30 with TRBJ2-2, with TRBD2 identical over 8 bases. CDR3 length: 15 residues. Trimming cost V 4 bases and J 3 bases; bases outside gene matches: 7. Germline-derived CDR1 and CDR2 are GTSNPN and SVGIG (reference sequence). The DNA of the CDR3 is TGTGCCTGGAAAATAAGCGGGAGAGACACCGGGGAGCTGTTTTTT. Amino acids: CAWKISGRDTGELFF.

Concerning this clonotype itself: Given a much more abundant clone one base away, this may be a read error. The CDR3 region has the DNA TGTGCCAGCAGTTTCCGGGACAGGGGCTACGAGCAGTTCTTC. Protein: CASSFRDRGYEQFF. V usage is TRBV28 and J usage is TRBJ2-7; 10 positions agree with TRBD1. The J call may be incorrect, as the DNA end agrees better with TRBJ2-1. The CDR3 runs 14 residues. Germline V gene lookup returns CDR1 MDHEN and CDR2 SYDVKM.

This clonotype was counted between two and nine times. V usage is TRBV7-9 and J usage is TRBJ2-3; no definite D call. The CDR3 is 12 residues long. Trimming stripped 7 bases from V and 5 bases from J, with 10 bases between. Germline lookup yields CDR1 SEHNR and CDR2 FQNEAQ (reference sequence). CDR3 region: CASTLIGDTQYF. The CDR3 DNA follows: TGTGCCAGCACCCTTATTGGAGATACGCAGTATTTT.

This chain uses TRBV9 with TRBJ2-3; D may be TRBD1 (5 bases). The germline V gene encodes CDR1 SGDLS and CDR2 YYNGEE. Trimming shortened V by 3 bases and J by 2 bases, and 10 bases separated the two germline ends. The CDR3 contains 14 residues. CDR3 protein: CASSEGPLTDTQYF. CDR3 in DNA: TGTGCCAGCAGCGAGGGGCCGCTCACAGATACGCAGTATTTT.

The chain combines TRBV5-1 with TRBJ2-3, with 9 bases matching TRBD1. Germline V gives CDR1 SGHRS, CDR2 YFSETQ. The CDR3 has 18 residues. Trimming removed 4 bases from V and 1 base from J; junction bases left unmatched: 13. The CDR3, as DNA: TGCGCCAGCAGCCCTTGGGCAGAACAGGGGGCCCGCACAGATACGCAGTATTTT. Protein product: CASSPWAEQGARTDTQYF.

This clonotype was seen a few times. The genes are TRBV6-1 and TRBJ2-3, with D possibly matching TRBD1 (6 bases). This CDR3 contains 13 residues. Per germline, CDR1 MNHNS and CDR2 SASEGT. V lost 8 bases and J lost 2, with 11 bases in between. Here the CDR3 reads CASWGHTTDTQYF. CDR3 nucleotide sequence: TGTGCCAGCTGGGGGCACACCACAGATACGCAGTATTTT.

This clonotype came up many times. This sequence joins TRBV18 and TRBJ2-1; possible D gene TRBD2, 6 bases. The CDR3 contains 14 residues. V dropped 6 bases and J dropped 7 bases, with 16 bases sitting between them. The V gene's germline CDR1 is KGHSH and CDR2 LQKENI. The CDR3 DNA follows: TGTGCCAGCTCGCCGACTAGATCTGATAATGAGCAGTTCTTC. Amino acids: CASSPTRSDNEQFF. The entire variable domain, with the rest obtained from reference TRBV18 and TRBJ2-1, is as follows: NAGVMQNPRHLVRRRGQEARLRCSPMKGHSHVYWYRQLPEEGLKFMVYLQKENIIDESGMPKERFSAEFPKEGPSILRIQQVVRGDSAAYFCASSPTRSDNEQFFGPGTRLTVL.

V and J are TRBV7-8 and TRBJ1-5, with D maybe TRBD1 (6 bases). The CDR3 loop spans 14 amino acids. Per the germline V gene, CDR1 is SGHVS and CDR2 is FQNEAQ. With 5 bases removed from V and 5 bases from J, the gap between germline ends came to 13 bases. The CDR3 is CASSPNRVDQPQHF. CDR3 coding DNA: TGTGCCAGCAGCCCGAACAGGGTTGATCAGCCCCAGCATTTT.